This T cell receptor beta chain was observed in a study of CD8 T cells in ankylosing spondylitis. TCRdb reprocessed the 5' RACE reads with MiXCR, giving one entry per CDR3 protein. The sample lists 200,000 or so distinct CDR3 sequences; 10% to 15% were seen once. Sample: blood, either unsorted or a sorted T cell fraction (not recorded which). This receptor was identified in a female donor with ankylosing spondylitis or in good health (not recorded which).

CDR3 nucleotide sequence: TGTGCCAGCAGGGGAAACACCTACGAGCAGTACTTC. The encoded protein is CASRGNTYEQYF. The rearrangement uses TRBV6-2 or TRBV6-3 and TRBJ2-7, with D hard to call. Germline CDR1 and CDR2: MNHEY and SVGEGT. Trimming removed 6 bases at V and 2 bases at J, with 8 bases between. The CDR3 is made up of 12 amino acids.